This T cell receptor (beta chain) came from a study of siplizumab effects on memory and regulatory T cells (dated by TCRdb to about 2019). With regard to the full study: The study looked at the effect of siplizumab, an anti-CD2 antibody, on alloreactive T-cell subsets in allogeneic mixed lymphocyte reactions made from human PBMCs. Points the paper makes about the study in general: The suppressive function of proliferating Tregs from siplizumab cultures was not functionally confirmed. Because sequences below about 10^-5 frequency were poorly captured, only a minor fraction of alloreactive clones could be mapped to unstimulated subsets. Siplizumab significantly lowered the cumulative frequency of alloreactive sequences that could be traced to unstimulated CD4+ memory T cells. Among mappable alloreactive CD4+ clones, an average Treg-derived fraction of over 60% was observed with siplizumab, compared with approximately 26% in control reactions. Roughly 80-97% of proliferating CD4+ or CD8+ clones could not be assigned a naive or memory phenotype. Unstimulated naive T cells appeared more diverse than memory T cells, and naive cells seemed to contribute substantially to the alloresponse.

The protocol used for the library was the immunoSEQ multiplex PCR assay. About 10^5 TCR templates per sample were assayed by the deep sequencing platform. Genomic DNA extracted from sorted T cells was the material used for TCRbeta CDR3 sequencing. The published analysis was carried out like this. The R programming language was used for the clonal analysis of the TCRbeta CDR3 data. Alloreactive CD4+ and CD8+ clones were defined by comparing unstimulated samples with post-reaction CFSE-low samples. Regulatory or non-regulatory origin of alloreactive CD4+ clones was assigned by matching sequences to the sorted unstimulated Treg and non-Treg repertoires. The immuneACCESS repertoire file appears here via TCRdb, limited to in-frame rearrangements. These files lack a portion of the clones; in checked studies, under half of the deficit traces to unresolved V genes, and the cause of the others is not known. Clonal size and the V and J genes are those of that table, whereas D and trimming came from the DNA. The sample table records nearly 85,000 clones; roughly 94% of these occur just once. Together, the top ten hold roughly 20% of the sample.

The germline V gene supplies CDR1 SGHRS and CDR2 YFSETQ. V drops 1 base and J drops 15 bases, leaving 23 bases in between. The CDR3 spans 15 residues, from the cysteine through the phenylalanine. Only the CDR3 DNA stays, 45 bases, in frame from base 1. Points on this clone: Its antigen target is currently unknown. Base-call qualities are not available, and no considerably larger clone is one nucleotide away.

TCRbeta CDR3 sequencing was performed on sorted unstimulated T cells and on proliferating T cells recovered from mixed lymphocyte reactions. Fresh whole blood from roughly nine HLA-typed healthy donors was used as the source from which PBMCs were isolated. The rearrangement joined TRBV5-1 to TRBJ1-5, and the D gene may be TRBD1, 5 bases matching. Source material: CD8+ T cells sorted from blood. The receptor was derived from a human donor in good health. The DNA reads TGCGCCAGCAGCTTGAACGGACTACCGGGACTTCCTTGGCATTTT. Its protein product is CASSLNGLPGLPWHF.